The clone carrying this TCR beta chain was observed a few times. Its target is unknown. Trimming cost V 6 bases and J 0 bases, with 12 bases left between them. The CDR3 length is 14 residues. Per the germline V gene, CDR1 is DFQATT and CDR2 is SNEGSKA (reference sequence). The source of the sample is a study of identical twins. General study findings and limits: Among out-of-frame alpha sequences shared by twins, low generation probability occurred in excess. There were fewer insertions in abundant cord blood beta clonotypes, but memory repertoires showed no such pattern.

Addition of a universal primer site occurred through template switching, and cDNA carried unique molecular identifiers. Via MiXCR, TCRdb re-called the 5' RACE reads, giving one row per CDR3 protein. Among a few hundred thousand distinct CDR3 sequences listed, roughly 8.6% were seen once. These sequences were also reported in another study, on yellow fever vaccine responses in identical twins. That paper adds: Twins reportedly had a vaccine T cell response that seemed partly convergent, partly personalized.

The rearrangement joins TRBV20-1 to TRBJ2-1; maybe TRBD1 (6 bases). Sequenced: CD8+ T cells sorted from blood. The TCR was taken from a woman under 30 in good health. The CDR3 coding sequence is TGCAGTGCCGCCAGGGGAAGCTCCTACAATGAGCAGTTCTTC. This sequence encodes CSAARGSSYNEQFF.